The 32 T cell receptor beta chains below were found in one sample sequenced in a study of Ad26.COV2.S vaccination and SARS-CoV-2 variants. The data were produced by immunoSEQ multiplex PCR, yet TCRdb's version contains in-frame clones alone and is incomplete. The table includes fewer than 400,000 clones, roughly nine tenths detected once. This sample's treatment: about 20 received Ad26.COV2.S at low or high dose, single or two shots; about five received placebo; per-sample allocation not given. Day 63 following the first vaccine or placebo injection was when the samples were taken. The sample was peripheral blood, taken in a trial of Ad26.COV2.S vaccine versus placebo. The origin of the receptors is a person between 18 and 60 years old who received the Ad26.COV2.S COVID-19 vaccine or a placebo.

The CDR3 sequence is CSVEGLGTEAFF. CDR3 in DNA: TGCAGCGTTGAAGGGTTGGGCACTGAAGCTTTCTTT. V and J are TRBV29-1 and TRBJ1-1; D gene uncertain. V lost 1 base and J lost 4, with 7 bases in between. CDR1 is SQVTM and CDR2 is ANQGSEA in the germline V gene. The CDR3 is made up of 12 amino acids.

This rearrangement joins TRBV7-3 to TRBJ2-3; D gene unclear. V shed 1 base and J shed 5 bases, with 4 bases lying between them. This CDR3 has 12 amino acids. The germline gives CDR1 SGHTA, CDR2 FQGTGA. As DNA, the CDR3 is TGTGCCAGCAGCTTAAGTGGAGATACGCAGTATTTT. It codes for CASSLSGDTQYF. Looking up the rest from reference TRBV7-3 and TRBJ2-3 gives the full variable domain: GAGVSQTPSNKVTEKGKYVELRCDPISGHTALYWYRQSLGQGPEFLIYFQGTGAADDSGLPNDRFFAVRPEGSVSTLKIQRTERGDSAVYLCASSLSGDTQYFGPGTRLTVL.

V is TRBV20-1 and J is TRBJ2-1, with TRBD2 identical over 11 bases. CDR3 length equals 13 residues. Trimming at V came to 3 bases and at J to 6 bases, leaving 1 base not matched to a gene. The V gene's germline CDR1 is DFQATT and CDR2 SNEGSKA (reference sequence). CDR3 in DNA: TGCAGTGCTAGTGGGACTAGCGGCAATGAGCAGTTCTTC. Its protein product is CSASGTSGNEQFF.

CDR3 bases: TGTGCCAGCAGCACAGGGACAGGGGGCTCTGGAAACACCATATATTTT. As protein: CASSTGTGGSGNTIYF. The chain has TRBV5-4 and TRBJ1-3; 11 nucleotides align to TRBD1. In germline, CDR1 is SGHNT, CDR2 YYREEE (reference sequence). CDR3 size: 16 residues. The J segment lost 0 bases and the V segment lost 4 bases, leaving 3 bases of the junction unmatched.

V is TRBV6-2 or TRBV6-3 and J is TRBJ1-1, with D possibly TRBD1 on 5 matching bases. Germline CDR1 MNHEY, CDR2 SVGEGT. With 6 bases removed from V and 7 bases from J, the gap between germline ends came to 15 bases. The CDR3 consists of 13 residues. CDR3 amino acids: CASSPTGGVEAFF. In DNA, the CDR3 is TGTGCCAGCAGCCCAACAGGAGGGGTTGAAGCTTTCTTT.

This chain connects TRBV6-5 to TRBJ1-6, with a possible D match to TRBD1 (5 bases). Looked up from germline, CDR1 is MNHEY and CDR2 is SVGAGI. Between the trimmed V and J ends, which lost 2 bases and 6 bases, there was a span of 8 bases. This CDR3 has 14 residues. The CDR3 DNA sequence: TGTGCCAGCAGTTACAGAGGGGTTAATTCACCCCTCCACTTT. The encoded protein is CASSYRGVNSPLHF.

The chain uses TRBV5-5 and TRBJ2-2, with D maybe TRBD2 (5 bases). V shed 4 bases and J shed 9 bases, with 16 bases lying between them. Per germline, CDR1 SGHKS and CDR2 YYEKEE (reference sequence). CDR3 length equals 14 residues. CDR3 coding DNA: TGTGCCAGCAGCCTAGGAGGCGGTGGCAGGGAGCTGTTTTTT. This codes for CASSLGGGGRELFF. Together with reference TRBV5-5 and TRBJ2-2, the CDR3 gives the full variable domain: DAGVTQSPTHLIKTRGQQVTLRCSPISGHKSVSWYQQVLGQGPQFIFQYYEKEERGRGNFPDRFSARQFPNYSSELNVNALLLGDSALYLCASSLGGGGRELFFGEGSRLTVL.

The chain links TRBV27 to TRBJ1-4, with D possibly matching TRBD1 (5 bases). The CDR3 sequence is 17 residues long. V dropped 6 bases and J dropped 0 bases, with 17 bases sitting between them. CDR1 and CDR2 from the germline V gene are MNHEY and SMNVEV (reference sequence). CDR3 region: CASSRGQGFATNEKLFF. CDR3 coding DNA: TGTGCCAGCAGCAGAGGGCAGGGATTCGCAACTAATGAAAAACTGTTTTTT.

The chain couples TRBV4-1 to TRBJ2-2, with D hard to call. Germline-derived CDR1 and CDR2 are MGHRA and YSYEKL. The CDR3 contains 12 residues. V was clipped by 3 bases and J by 7 bases, with 6 bases between them. CDR3 residues: CASSHLFGELFF. In DNA form, the CDR3 reads TGCGCCAGCAGCCACCTTTTCGGGGAGCTGTTTTTT.

The count of this clone is one. The chain employs TRBV7-8 and TRBJ2-2; TRBD1 aligns across 10 bases. The germline gives CDR1 SGHVS, CDR2 FQNEAQ. The ends lost 3 bases at V and 6 bases at J; junction bases unmatched: 7. The CDR3 runs 16 residues. The CDR3: CASSLDRGVFPGELFF. In DNA form, the CDR3 reads TGTGCCAGCAGCTTGGACAGGGGGGTGTTCCCCGGGGAGCTGTTTTTT.

The table lists this clone with a count of one. The chain joins TRBV27 to TRBJ2-5, with D perhaps assigned TRBD1 or TRBD2 (5 bases each). The CDR3 has 13 amino acids. Per the germline V gene, CDR1 is MNHEY and CDR2 is SMNVEV (reference sequence). Deletions cut 6 bases from V and 3 bases from J, with 11 bases between. The CDR3 loop reads CASSDMGEETQYF. CDR3 in DNA: TGTGCCAGCAGCGACATGGGGGAAGAGACCCAGTACTTC.

As regards this clone: The same CDR3 is also encoded by other DNA sequences in this sample. The rearrangement links TRBV11-2 to TRBJ1-5; no clear D gene. Germline CDR1 reads SGHAT; CDR2 reads FQNNGV. The CDR3 sequence is 12 residues long. Trimming removed 2 bases at V and 6 bases at J, with 5 bases between. Here the CDR3 reads CASSLLGQPQHF. In DNA form, the CDR3 reads TGTGCCAGCAGCTTATTAGGTCAGCCCCAGCATTTT.

V gene TRBV2 combines with J gene TRBJ2-6; TRBD1 might be the D (5 bases). V shed 5 bases and J shed 0 bases, with 8 bases lying between them. In germline, CDR1 is SNHLY, CDR2 FYNNEI. CDR3 length: 15 residues. CDR3 in DNA: TGTGCCAGCAGTACAGGTTTCTCTGGGGCCAACGTCCTGACTTTC. Translating it yields CASSTGFSGANVLTF.

V is TRBV7-3 and J is TRBJ2-1; 10 bases match TRBD2. Losses at the gene ends were 4 bases for V and 10 bases for J; bases not matched to a gene: 10. Germline V gene sequence: CDR1 SGHTA, CDR2 FQGTGA. This CDR3 contains 15 residues. The CDR3 sequence is CASSSLAGSEGEQFF. CDR3 coding DNA: TGTGCCAGCAGCTCACTAGCGGGAAGTGAGGGGGAGCAGTTCTTC.

This chain links TRBV13 with TRBJ2-7; perhaps D is TRBD1 or TRBD2 (5 bases each). From germline, CDR1 is PRHDT and CDR2 FYEKMQ (reference sequence). Trimming stripped 0 bases from V and 6 bases from J, with 12 bases between. This CDR3 is built from 14 residues. This CDR3 reads CASSLGGRYSEQYV. In DNA form, the CDR3 reads TGTGCCAGCAGCTTAGGGGGACGCTACAGCGAGCAGTACGTC.

The chain combines TRBV29-1 with TRBJ2-7, with 9 bases matching TRBD1. The CDR3 spans 13 residues. Germline V CDR1 and CDR2: SQVTM, ANQGSEA. Losses at the gene ends were 6 bases for V and 1 base for J; bases not matched to a gene: 4. CDR3 in amino acids: CSVNRGRSYEQYF. CDR3 DNA sequence: TGCAGCGTCAACAGGGGGCGATCCTACGAGCAGTACTTC.

The chain couples TRBV5-1 to TRBJ2-1; no clear D. With 0 bases removed from V and 0 bases from J, the gap between germline ends came to 7 bases. CDR3 length: 15 residues. CDR1 is SGHRS, CDR2 YFSETQ, per germline. The CDR3 is CASSLDFSSYNEQFF. The CDR3 nucleotides read TGCGCCAGCAGCTTGGACTTTAGCTCCTACAATGAGCAGTTCTTC.

V gene TRBV27 combines with J gene TRBJ2-5, with TRBD1 matching over 12 bases. The CDR3 has 14 residues. CDR1 is MNHEY and CDR2 is SMNVEV in the germline V gene (reference sequence). V was clipped by 5 bases and J by 7 bases; unmatched bases: 5. The CDR3 region is CASSKGTGGLTQYF. In nucleotides, the CDR3 is TGTGCCAGCAGTAAAGGGACAGGGGGCTTGACCCAGTACTTC.

The genes are TRBV18 and TRBJ1-6; 10 bases match TRBD1. With 4 bases clipped from V and 6 bases from J, the junction kept 9 bases outside the gene matches. Looked up from germline, CDR1 is KGHSH and CDR2 is LQKENI. This CDR3 contains 17 residues. This CDR3 is CASSRSWRDRGNSPLHF. CDR3 coding DNA: TGTGCCAGCTCACGGAGTTGGAGGGACAGGGGTAATTCACCCCTCCACTTT.

This rearrangement joins TRBV7-9 to TRBJ1-1, with unresolved D. CDR3 length equals 12 residues. Germline-derived CDR1 and CDR2 are SEHNR and FQNEAQ (reference sequence). V lost 2 bases to trimming and J lost 4 bases, with 5 bases between them. The CDR3 sequence is CASSLHSTEAFF. The CDR3 region has the DNA TGTGCCAGCAGCTTACACAGCACTGAAGCTTTCTTT.

This chain links TRBV27 with TRBJ2-1, with 11 bases lining up with TRBD2. V lost 3 bases, J lost 8 bases, and 3 bases stayed unmatched. There are 14 residues in the CDR3. The germline V gene has CDR1 MNHEY and CDR2 SMNVEV (reference sequence). This CDR3 is CASSFGTSGDEQFF. CDR3 coding DNA: TGTGCCAGCAGTTTCGGGACTAGCGGTGATGAGCAGTTCTTC.

This chain links TRBV10-1 with TRBJ2-1; D perhaps matches TRBD2 (7 bases). This CDR3 is 15 amino acids long. Germline V CDR1 and CDR2: WNHNN, SYGVQD (reference sequence). V was clipped by 2 bases and J by 5 bases, with 13 bases between them. The CDR3 reads CASSERGAMNNEQFF. CDR3 coding DNA: TGCGCCAGCAGTGAGCGGGGGGCCATGAACAATGAGCAGTTCTTC.

This chain links TRBV7-2 with TRBJ2-1, with a weak D call TRBD1 (5 bases). CDR1 and CDR2 from the germline V gene are SGHTA and FQGNSA. V lost 1 base and J lost 5, with 12 bases in between. This CDR3 is 15 amino acids long. The CDR3: CASSLDRAGHNEQFF. Written as DNA, the CDR3 is TGTGCCAGCAGCTTAGACCGGGCAGGGCACAATGAGCAGTTCTTC.

The chain combines TRBV3-1 (or the pseudogene TRBV3-2) with TRBJ1-5; D ambiguous. Deletions cut 0 bases from V and 0 bases from J, with 0 bases between. The CDR3 length is 13 residues. Germline lookup yields CDR1 LGHDT and CDR2 YNNKEL (reference sequence). In DNA form, the CDR3 reads TGTGCCAGCAGCCAAGATAGCAATCAGCCCCAGCATTTT. Protein sequence: CASSQDSNQPQHF.

The J gene is TRBJ2-5, the V gene TRBV6-6, with 7 nucleotides matching TRBD2. The J segment lost 1 base and the V segment lost 6 bases, leaving 5 bases of the junction unmatched. In germline, CDR1 is MNHNY, CDR2 SVGAGI (reference sequence). The CDR3 loop spans 14 amino acids. The CDR3 coding sequence is TGTGCCAGCAGCCTGACTAGCAGCCAAGAGACCCAGTACTTC. It is translated as CASSLTSSQETQYF.

The J gene is TRBJ1-1, the V gene TRBV5-5; D is perhaps TRBD1 (5 bases). Germline lookup yields CDR1 SGHKS and CDR2 YYEKEE (reference sequence). Trimming removed 4 bases from V and 6 bases from J, with 13 bases in between. The CDR3 has 13 amino acids. CDR3 sequence: CASSGAPGAEAFF. In nucleotides, the CDR3 is TGTGCCAGCAGCGGGGCCCCGGGGGCTGAAGCTTTCTTT.

The V gene is TRBV30, the J gene TRBJ2-4; TRBD2 might be the D (5 bases). With 3 bases removed from V and 6 bases from J, the gap between germline ends came to 12 bases. Germline V gene data show CDR1 as GTSNPN and CDR2 as SVGIG (reference sequence). CDR3 length: 13 amino acids. CDR3 nucleotide sequence: TGTGCCTGGAGCCTCCTGGGGAGAAACATTCAGTACTTC. Translating gives CAWSLLGRNIQYF.

The chain joins TRBV6-1 to TRBJ1-1; D ambiguous. V was pared by 3 bases and J by 7 bases, with 12 bases between. Germline values: CDR1 MNHNS, CDR2 SASEGT. This CDR3 has 13 residues. In DNA, the CDR3 is TGTGCCAGCAGTGACCTAGGGAGGCTTGAAGCTTTCTTT. The encoded protein is CASSDLGRLEAFF.

The chain employs TRBV7-6 and TRBJ2-2, with D possibly matching TRBD2 (7 bases). Looked up from germline, CDR1 is SGHVS and CDR2 is FNYEAQ. V was trimmed by 5 bases and J by 3 bases, leaving 16 bases between them. CDR3 length: 16 amino acids. The chain's CDR3 is CASSPLRGGHTGELFF. The CDR3 nucleotides are TGTGCCAGCAGCCCATTAAGGGGGGGTCACACCGGGGAGCTGTTTTTT.

The chain is built from TRBV9 and TRBJ2-3; no clear D. The CDR3 length is 12 residues. The V end was cut by 1 base, the J end by 6 bases, with 6 bases between. The germline V gene has CDR1 SGDLS and CDR2 YYNGEE. CDR3 in DNA: TGTGCCAGCAGCGTATCATATGATACGCAGTATTTT. The encoded protein is CASSVSYDTQYF.

The chain recombines TRBV29-1 with TRBJ2-1; no clear D. V dropped 6 bases and J dropped 0 bases, with 12 bases sitting between them. Germline V gene data show CDR1 as SQVTM and CDR2 as ANQGSEA. CDR3 length: 14 residues. This CDR3 reads CSVDQAISYNEQFF. The CDR3 DNA follows: TGCAGCGTCGACCAAGCTATCTCCTACAATGAGCAGTTCTTC.

V and J are TRBV7-9 and TRBJ1-2, with 7 bases fitting TRBD1. Looked up from germline, CDR1 is SEHNR and CDR2 is FQNEAQ (reference sequence). J was trimmed by 3 bases and V by 5 bases; bases with no gene match: 9. This CDR3 contains 15 residues. The CDR3 is CASSPPGQTHYGYTF. CDR3 DNA: TGTGCCAGCAGCCCCCCGGGACAGACGCACTATGGCTACACCTTC. Complete variable domain (other parts from reference TRBV7-9 and TRBJ1-2): DTGVSQNPRHKITKRGQNVTFRCDPISEHNRLYWYRQTLGQGPEFLTYFQNEAQLEKSRLLSDRFSAERPKGSFSTLEIQRTEQGDSAMYLCASSPPGQTHYGYTFGSGTRLTVV.